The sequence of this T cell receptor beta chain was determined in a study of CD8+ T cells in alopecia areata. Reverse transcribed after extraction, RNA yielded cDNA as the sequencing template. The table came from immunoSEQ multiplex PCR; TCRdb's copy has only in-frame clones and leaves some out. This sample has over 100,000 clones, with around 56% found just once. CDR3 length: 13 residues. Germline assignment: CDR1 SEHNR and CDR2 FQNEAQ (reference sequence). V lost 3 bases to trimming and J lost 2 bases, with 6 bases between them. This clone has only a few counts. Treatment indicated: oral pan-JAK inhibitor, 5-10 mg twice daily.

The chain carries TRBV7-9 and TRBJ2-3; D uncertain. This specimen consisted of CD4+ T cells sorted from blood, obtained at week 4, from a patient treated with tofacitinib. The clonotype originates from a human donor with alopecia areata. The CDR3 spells CASSFGTTDTQYF. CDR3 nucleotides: TGTGCCAGCAGCTTTGGCACCACAGATACGCAGTATTTT.